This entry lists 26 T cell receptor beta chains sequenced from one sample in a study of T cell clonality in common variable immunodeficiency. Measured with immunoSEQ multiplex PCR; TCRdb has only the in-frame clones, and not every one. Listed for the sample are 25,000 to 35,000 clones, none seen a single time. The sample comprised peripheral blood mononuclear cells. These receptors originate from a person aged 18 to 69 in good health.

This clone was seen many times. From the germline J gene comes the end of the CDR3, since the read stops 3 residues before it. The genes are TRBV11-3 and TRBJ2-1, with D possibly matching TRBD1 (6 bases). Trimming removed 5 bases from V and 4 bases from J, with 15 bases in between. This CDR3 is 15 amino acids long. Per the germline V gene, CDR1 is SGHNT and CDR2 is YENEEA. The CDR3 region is CASSPGGLTYNEQFF. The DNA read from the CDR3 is TGTGCCAGCAGCCCTGGGGGCCTAACGTACAATGAG.

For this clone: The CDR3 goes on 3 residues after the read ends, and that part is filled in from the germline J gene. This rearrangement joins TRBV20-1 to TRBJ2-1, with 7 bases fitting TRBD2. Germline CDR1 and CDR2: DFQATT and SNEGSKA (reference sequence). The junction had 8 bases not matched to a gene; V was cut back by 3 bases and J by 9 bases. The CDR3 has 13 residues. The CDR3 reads CSASRTSDGEQFF. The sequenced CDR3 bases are TGCAGTGCTAGCCGTACTAGCGACGGTGAG.

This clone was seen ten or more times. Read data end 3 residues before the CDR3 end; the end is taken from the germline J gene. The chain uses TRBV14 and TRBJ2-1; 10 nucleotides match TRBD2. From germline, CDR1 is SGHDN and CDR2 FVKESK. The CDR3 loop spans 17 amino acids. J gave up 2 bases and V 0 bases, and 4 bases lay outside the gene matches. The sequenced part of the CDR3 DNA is TGTGCCAGCAGCCAAGAAATAGCGGGAGGCCCCTACAATGAG. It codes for CASSQEIAGGPYNE. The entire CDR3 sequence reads CASSQEIAGGPYNEQFF.

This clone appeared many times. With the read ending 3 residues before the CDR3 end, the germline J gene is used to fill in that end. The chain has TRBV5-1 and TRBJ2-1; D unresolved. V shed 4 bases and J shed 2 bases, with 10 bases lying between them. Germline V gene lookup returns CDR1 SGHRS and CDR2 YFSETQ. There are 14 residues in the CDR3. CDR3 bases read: TGCGCCAGCAGCCCGGATCGGGCCTACAATGAG. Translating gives CASSPDRAYNE. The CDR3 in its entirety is CASSPDRAYNEQFF.

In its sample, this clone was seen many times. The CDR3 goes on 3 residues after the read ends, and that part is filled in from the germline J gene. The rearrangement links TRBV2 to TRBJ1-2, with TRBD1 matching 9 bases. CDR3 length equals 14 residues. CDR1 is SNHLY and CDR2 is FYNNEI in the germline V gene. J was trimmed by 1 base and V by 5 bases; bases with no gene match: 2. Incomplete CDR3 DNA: TGTGCCAGCAGTTGGGGACAGGGTAACTATGGC. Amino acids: CASSWGQGNYG. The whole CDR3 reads CASSWGQGNYGYTF. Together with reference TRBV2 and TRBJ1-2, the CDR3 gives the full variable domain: EPEVTQTPSHQVTQMGQEVILRCVPISNHLYFYWYRQILGQKVEFLVSFYNNEISEKSEIFDDQFSVERPDGSNFTLKIRSTKLEDSAMYFCASSWGQGNYGYTFGSGTRLTVV.

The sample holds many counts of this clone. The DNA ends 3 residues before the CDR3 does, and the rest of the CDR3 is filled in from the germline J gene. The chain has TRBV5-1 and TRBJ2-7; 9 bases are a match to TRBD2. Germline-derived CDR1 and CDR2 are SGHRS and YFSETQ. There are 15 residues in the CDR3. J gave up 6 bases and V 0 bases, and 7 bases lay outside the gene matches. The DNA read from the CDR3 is TGCGCCAGCAGCTTGGGTAGCGGGAGTTTTCGCGAG. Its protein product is CASSLGSGSFRE. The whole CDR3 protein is CASSLGSGSFREQYF.

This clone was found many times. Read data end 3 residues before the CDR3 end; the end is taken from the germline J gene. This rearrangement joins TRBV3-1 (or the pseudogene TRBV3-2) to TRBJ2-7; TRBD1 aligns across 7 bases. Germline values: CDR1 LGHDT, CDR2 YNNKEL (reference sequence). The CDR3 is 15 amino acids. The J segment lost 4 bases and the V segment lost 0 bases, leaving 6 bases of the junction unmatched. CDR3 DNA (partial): TGTGCCAGCAGCCAAGATCACAGGGGTGGATACGAG. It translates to CASSQDHRGGYE. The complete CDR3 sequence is CASSQDHRGGYEQYF.

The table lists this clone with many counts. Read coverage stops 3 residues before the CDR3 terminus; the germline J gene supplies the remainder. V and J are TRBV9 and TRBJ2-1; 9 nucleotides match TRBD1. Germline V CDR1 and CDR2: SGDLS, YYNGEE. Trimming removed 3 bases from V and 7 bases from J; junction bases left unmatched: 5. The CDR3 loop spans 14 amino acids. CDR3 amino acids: CASSGGQGRNEQFF. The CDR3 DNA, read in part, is TGTGCCAGCAGCGGCGGACAGGGGAGGAATGAG.

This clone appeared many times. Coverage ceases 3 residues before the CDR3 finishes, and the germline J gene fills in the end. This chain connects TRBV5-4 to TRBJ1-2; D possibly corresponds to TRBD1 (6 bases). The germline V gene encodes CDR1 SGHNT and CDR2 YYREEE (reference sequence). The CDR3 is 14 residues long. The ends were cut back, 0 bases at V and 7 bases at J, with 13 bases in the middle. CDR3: CASSLEQGGTGYTF. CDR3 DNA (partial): TGTGCCAGCAGCTTGGAACAGGGAGGAACTGGC.

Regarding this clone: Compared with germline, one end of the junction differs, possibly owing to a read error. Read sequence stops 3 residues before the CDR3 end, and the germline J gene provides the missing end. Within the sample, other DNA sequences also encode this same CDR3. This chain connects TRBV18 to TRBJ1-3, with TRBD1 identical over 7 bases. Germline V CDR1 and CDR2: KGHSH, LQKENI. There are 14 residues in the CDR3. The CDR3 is CASSPPPGGNTIYF. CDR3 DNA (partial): TGTGCCAGCTCACCACCTCCAGGGGGAAACACG.

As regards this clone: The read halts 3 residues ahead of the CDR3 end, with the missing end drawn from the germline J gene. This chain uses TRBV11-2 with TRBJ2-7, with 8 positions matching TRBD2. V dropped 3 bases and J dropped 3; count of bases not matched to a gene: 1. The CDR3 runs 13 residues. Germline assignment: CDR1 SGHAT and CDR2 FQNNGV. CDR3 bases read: TGTGCCAGCAGCTTTACTAGCGGCTACGAG. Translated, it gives CASSFTSGYE. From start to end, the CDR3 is CASSFTSGYEQYF.

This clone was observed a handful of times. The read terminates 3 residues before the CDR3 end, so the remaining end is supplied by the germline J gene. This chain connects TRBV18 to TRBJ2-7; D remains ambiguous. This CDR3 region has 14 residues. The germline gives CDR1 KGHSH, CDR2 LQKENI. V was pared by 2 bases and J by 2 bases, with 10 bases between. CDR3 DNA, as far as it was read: TGTGCCAGCTCACCAAAGAGGCTTACCTACGAG. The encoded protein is CASSPKRLTYE. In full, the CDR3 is CASSPKRLTYEQYF.

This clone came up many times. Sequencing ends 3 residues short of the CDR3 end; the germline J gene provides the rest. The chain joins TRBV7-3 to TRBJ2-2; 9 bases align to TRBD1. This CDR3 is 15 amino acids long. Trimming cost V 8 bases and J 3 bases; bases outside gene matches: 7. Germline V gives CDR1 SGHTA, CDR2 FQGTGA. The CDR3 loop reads CASGPDRGDTGELFF. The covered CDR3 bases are TGTGCCAGCGGCCCAGACAGGGGGGACACCGGGGAG.

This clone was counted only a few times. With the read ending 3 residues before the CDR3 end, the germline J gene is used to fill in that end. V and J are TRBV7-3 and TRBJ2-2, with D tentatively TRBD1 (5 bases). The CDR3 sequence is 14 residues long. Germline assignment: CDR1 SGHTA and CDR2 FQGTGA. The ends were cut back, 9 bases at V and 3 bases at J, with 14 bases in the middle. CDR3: CASSTVPDTGELFF. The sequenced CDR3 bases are TGTGCCAGTTCGACAGTTCCAGACACCGGGGAG.

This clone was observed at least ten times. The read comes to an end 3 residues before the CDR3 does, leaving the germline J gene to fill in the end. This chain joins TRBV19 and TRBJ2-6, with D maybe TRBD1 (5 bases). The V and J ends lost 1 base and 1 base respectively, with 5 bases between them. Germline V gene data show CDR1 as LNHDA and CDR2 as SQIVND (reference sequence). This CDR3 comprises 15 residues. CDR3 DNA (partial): TGTGCCAGTAGTATAGCAGGGTCTGGGGCCAACGTC. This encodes CASSIAGSGANV. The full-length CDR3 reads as CASSIAGSGANVLTF.

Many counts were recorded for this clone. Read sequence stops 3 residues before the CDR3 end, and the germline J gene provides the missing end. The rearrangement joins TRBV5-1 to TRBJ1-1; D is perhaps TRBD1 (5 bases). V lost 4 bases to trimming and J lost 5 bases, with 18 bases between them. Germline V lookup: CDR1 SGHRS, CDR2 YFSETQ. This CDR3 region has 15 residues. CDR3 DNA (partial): TGCGCCAGCAGCGTCGGGACTGGCAGGAGGACTGAA. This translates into CASSVGTGRRTE. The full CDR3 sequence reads CASSVGTGRRTEAFF.

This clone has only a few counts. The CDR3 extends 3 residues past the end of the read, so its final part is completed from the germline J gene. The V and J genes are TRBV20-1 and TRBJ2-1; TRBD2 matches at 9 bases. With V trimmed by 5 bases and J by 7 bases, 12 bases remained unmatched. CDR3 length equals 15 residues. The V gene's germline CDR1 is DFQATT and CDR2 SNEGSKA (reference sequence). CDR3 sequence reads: CSAYQAGGRYNEQFF. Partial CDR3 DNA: TGCAGTGCTTACCAAGCGGGAGGCCGTTATAATGAG.

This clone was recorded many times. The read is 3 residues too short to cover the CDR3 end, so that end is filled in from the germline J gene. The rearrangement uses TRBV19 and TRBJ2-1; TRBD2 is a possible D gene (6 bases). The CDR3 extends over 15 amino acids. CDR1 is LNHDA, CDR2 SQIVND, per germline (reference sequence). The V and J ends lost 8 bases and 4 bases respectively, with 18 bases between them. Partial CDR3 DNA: TGTGCCAGTCGCTCTGCGGGTAGCGGATACAATGAG. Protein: CASRSAGSGYNE. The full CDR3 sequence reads CASRSAGSGYNEQFF.

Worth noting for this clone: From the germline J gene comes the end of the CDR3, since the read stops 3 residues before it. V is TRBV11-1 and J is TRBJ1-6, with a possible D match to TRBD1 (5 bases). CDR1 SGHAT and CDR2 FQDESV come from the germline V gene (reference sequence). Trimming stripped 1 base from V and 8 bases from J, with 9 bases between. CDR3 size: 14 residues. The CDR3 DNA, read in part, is TGTGCCAGCAGCTTAGGGGCCAGGGATTCACCC. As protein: CASSLGARDSP. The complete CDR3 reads CASSLGARDSPLHF.

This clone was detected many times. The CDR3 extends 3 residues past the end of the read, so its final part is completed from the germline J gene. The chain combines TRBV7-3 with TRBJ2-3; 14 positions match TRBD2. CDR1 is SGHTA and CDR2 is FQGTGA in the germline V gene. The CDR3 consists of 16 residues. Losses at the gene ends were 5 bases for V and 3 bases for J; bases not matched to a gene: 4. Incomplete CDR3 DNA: TGTGCCAGCAGCCCGGGACTAGCGGGGGAAACAGATACG. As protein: CASSPGLAGETDT. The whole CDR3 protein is CASSPGLAGETDTQYF.

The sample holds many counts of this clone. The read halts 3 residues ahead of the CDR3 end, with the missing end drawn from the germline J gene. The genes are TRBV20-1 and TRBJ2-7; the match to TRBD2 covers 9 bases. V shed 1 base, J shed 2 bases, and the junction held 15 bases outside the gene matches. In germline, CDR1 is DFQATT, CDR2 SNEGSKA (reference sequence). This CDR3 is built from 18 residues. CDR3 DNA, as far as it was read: TGCAGTGCTAGAGGCCGATCGGAATGGCTAGCGGGACCCTACGAG. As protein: CSARGRSEWLAGPYE. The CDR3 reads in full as CSARGRSEWLAGPYEQYF.

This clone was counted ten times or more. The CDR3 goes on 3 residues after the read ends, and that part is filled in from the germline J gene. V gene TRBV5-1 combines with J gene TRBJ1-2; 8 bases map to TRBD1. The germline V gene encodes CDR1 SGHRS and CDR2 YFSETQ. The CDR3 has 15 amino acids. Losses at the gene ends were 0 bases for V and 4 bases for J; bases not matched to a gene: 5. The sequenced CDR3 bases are TGCGCCAGCAGCTTGGTTTGGGACAGGCTCTATGGC. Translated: CASSLVWDRLYG. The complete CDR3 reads CASSLVWDRLYGYTF. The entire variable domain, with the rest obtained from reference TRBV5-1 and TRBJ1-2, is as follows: KAGVTQTPRYLIKTRGQQVTLSCSPISGHRSVSWYQQTPGQGLQFLFEYFSETQRNKGNFPGRFSGRQFSNSRSEMNVSTLELGDSALYLCASSLVWDRLYGYTFGSGTRLTVV.

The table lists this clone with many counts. The CDR3 DNA, read in part, is TGTGCCATCAGGCAGGGGCGAGATACAAACACC. Amino acid sequence: CAIRQGRDTNT. The whole CDR3 protein reads CAIRQGRDTNTIYF. The chain recombines TRBV10-3 with TRBJ1-3; a weak D match, TRBD1 (6 bases). The read ends 3 residues shy of where the CDR3 ends; the end is completed using the germline J gene. This CDR3 is 14 amino acids long. V dropped 6 bases and J dropped 6 bases, with 15 bases sitting between them. From germline, CDR1 is ENHRY and CDR2 SYGVKD.

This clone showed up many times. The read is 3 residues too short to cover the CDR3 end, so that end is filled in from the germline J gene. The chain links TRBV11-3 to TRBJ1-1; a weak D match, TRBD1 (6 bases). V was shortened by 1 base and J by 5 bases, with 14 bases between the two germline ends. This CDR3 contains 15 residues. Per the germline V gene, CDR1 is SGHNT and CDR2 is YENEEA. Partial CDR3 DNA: TGTGCCAGCAGCTTAGTCGTACAGGGAGAAACTGAA. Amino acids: CASSLVVQGETE. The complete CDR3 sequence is CASSLVVQGETEAFF.

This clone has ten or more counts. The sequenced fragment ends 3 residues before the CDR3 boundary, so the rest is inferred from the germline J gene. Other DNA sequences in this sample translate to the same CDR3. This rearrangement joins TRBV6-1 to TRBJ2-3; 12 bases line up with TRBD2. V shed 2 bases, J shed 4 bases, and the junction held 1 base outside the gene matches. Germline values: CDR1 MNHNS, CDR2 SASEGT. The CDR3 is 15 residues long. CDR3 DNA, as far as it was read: TGTGCCAGCAGTGAACTAGCGGGAGGGCCAGATACG. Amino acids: CASSELAGGPDT. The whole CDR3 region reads CASSELAGGPDTQYF.

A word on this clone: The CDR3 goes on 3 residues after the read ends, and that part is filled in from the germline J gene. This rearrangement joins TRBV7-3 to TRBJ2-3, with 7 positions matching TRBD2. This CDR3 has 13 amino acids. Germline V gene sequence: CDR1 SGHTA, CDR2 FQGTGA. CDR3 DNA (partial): TGTGCCAGCAGCTTATATGGGGGGGAGACG. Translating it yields CASSLYGGET. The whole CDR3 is CASSLYGGETQYF. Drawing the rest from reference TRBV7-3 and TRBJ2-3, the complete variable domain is GAGVSQTPSNKVTEKGKYVELRCDPISGHTALYWYRQSLGQGPEFLIYFQGTGAADDSGLPNDRFFAVRPEGSVSTLKIQRTERGDSAVYLCASSLYGGETQYFGPGTRLTVL.